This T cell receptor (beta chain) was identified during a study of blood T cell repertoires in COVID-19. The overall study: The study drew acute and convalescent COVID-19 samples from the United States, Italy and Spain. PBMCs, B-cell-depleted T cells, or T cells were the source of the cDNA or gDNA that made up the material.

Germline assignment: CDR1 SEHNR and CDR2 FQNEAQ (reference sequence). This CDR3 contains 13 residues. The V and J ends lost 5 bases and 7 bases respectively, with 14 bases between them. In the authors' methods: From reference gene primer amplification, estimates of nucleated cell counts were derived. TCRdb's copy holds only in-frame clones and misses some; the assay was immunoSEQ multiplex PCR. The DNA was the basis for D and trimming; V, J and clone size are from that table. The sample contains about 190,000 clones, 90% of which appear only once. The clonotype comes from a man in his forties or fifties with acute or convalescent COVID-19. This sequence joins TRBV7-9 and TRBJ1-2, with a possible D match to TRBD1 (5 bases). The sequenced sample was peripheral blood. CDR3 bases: TGTGCCAGCAGCCCCACCCTTAGGGGTGGCTACACCTTC. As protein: CASSPTLRGGYTF.